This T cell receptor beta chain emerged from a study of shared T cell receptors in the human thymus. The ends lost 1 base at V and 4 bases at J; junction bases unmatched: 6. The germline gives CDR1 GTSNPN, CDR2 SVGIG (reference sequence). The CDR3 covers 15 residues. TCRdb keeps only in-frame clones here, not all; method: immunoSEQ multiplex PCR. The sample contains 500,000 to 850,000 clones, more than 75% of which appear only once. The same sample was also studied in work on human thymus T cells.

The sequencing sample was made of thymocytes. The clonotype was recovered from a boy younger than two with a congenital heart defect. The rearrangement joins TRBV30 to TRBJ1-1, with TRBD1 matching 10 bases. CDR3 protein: CAWSGQGARGTEAFF. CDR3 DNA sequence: TGTGCCTGGAGTGGACAGGGGGCACGTGGCACTGAAGCTTTCTTT.